Below, 18 T cell receptor beta chains from the same sample are listed, as sequenced in a study of a mutant IDH1 vaccine in newly diagnosed glioma. Stated time point: week 35, safety follow-up. Alongside topical imiquimod, each dose of vaccine comprised 300 ug of mutant IDH1 20-mer peptide. No antigen has been assigned to these receptors. Using immunoSEQ multiplex PCR, the repertoire was profiled, and TCRdb retains in-frame clones only, with some absent. The sample holds tens of thousands of clones, around nine tenths seen once. This specimen was PBMCs, taken from a glioma patient whose treatment included an IDH1 peptide vaccine. The receptors here all came from a man aged 25-45 years with glioma.

The chain is built from TRBV29-1 and TRBJ2-7; possibly TRBD1 for D (6 bases). V dropped 6 bases and J dropped 6 bases, with 21 bases sitting between them. This CDR3 region has 14 residues. Germline V gives CDR1 SQVTM, CDR2 ANQGSEA. CDR3 in amino acids: CSVAMTYREGEQYF. In DNA form, the CDR3 reads TGCAGCGTCGCCATGACCTACAGGGAAGGCGAGCAGTACTTC.

The chain is built from TRBV5-1 and TRBJ1-3; TRBD1 might be the D (6 bases). Trimming took off 3 bases at V and 0 bases at J, with 10 bases between the two ends. The CDR3 runs to 15 residues. Looked up from germline, CDR1 is SGHRS and CDR2 is YFSETQ. The CDR3 DNA follows: TGCGCCAGCAGCTACGGACAGAGCTCTGGAAACACCATATATTTT. Translation gives CASSYGQSSGNTIYF.

The chain couples TRBV5-1 to TRBJ1-1, with 7 positions matching TRBD1. The J segment lost 4 bases and the V segment lost 4 bases, leaving 7 bases of the junction unmatched. The CDR3 has 14 residues. Germline V gene data show CDR1 as SGHRS and CDR2 as YFSETQ. Here the CDR3 reads CASSPGQAVTEAFF. CDR3 nucleotide sequence: TGCGCCAGCAGCCCAGGACAGGCTGTCACTGAAGCTTTCTTT.

The genes are TRBV11-1 and TRBJ2-1; TRBD1 matches 7 bases. There are 18 residues in the CDR3. In germline, CDR1 is SGHAT, CDR2 FQDESV (reference sequence). The V gene end was trimmed by 5 bases and the J gene end by 3 bases; junction bases not matched to a gene: 16. CDR3 bases: TGTGCCAGCAGCGATTCTTCGACAGGGAGCCCCTACTACAATGAGCAGTTCTTC. Protein sequence: CASSDSSTGSPYYNEQFF.

This chain connects TRBV4-2 to TRBJ2-1; 7 bases fit TRBD2. J was trimmed by 12 bases and V by 0 bases; bases with no gene match: 5. There are 13 residues in the CDR3. Per germline, CDR1 LGHNA and CDR2 YNFKEQ. The CDR3 bases are TGTGCCAGCAGCCAAGATACGGGAGGCGGGCAGTTCTTC. This gives the protein CASSQDTGGGQFF.

This chain connects TRBV5-5 to TRBJ2-5; a weak D match, TRBD1 (5 bases). The last part of the DNA fits TRBJ2-7 better; the J call may be wrong. This CDR3 has 14 amino acids. Germline assignment: CDR1 SGHKS and CDR2 YYEKEE (reference sequence). The CDR3 loop is CASSREGAAYEQYF. The DNA of the CDR3 is TGTGCCAGCAGCAGAGAAGGGGCAGCCTACGAGCAGTACTTC.

Only a few counts were recorded for this clone. This sequence joins TRBV7-9 and TRBJ1-4; TRBD1 matches at 8 bases. The germline V gene encodes CDR1 SEHNR and CDR2 FQNEAQ (reference sequence). Unmatched junction bases numbered 8, after V lost 2 bases and J lost 12 bases. The CDR3 sequence is 14 residues long. CDR3 bases: TGTGCCAGCAGCTTAAGGCAGGGGGCCCGGGAACTGTTTTTT. Translation: CASSLRQGARELFF. The full variable domain, in which reference TRBV7-9 and TRBJ1-4 provide the parts outside the CDR3, is DTGVSQNPRHKITKRGQNVTFRCDPISEHNRLYWYRQTLGQGPEFLTYFQNEAQLEKSRLLSDRFSAERPKGSFSTLEIQRTEQGDSAMYLCASSLRQGARELFFGSGTQLSVL.

This chain links TRBV28 with TRBJ2-6, with D tentatively TRBD1 (6 bases). Germline-derived CDR1 and CDR2 are MDHEN and SYDVKM. V was trimmed by 6 bases and J by 3 bases, leaving 15 bases between them. The CDR3 runs to 16 residues. The CDR3 region is CASSPAGALGANVLTF. CDR3 coding DNA: TGTGCCAGCAGCCCAGCAGGGGCCCTTGGGGCCAACGTCCTGACTTTC.

The CDR3 is CASGGTFYEQYF. The CDR3 region has the DNA TGTGCCAGTGGCGGGACTTTTTACGAGCAGTACTTC. J is TRBJ2-7 and V is TRBV27; D possibly corresponds to TRBD2 (6 bases). The CDR3 contains 12 residues. Trimming took off 9 bases at V and 4 bases at J, with 13 bases between the two ends. Germline loops: CDR1 MNHEY, CDR2 SMNVEV (reference sequence).

The genes are TRBV7-3 and TRBJ2-7; TRBD1 matches at 8 bases. Germline V gene data show CDR1 as SGHTA and CDR2 as FQGTGA. V lost 5 bases, J lost 3 bases, and 6 bases stayed unmatched. This CDR3 is 14 amino acids long. The CDR3 DNA is TGTGCCAGCAGCCCGGGGACAGGATTCTACGAGCAGTACTTC. This gives the protein CASSPGTGFYEQYF.

The chain employs TRBV11-2 and TRBJ2-1; TRBD2 is a possible D gene (5 bases). The V end lost 5 bases, the J end lost 10 bases, and 18 bases lay between the germline ends. The CDR3 length is 14 residues. Germline V CDR1 and CDR2: SGHAT, FQNNGV. CDR3 coding DNA: TGTGCCAGCAGCCTGTGGGCGGGTATTCCGGAGCAGTTCTTC. Translation gives CASSLWAGIPEQFF.

The J gene is TRBJ1-1, the V gene TRBV13; tentatively, D is TRBD1 (6 bases). CDR1 is PRHDT and CDR2 is FYEKMQ in the germline V gene (reference sequence). The ends were cut back, 5 bases at V and 14 bases at J, with 18 bases in the middle. This CDR3 is built from 12 residues. DNA of the CDR3: TGTGCCAGCAGCCCCCGGGACATCAGTGCCTTCTTT. It is translated as CASSPRDISAFF.

The gene calls are TRBV6-5 and TRBJ2-3; D perhaps matches TRBD2 (6 bases). This CDR3 has 15 residues. Trimming left V 0 bases short and J 4 bases short, with 11 bases between. Germline assignment: CDR1 MNHEY and CDR2 SVGAGI. CDR3: CASSYSSGEADTQYF. The CDR3 DNA follows: TGTGCCAGCAGTTACTCTTCGGGAGAAGCAGATACGCAGTATTTT.

This chain connects TRBV6-1 to TRBJ1-5; 9 bases are shared with TRBD1. Germline CDR1 MNHNS, CDR2 SASEGT. The CDR3 is 16 residues long. The V and J ends lost 3 bases and 2 bases, in that order; junction bases with no gene match: 5. CDR3 in amino acids: CASSDDRTGGNQPQHF. The CDR3 DNA follows: TGTGCCAGCAGTGATGATAGGACAGGGGGCAATCAGCCCCAGCATTTT.

The genes are TRBV27 and TRBJ2-4; 9 bases are a match to TRBD1. After removal of 0 bases from V and 8 bases from J, the junction contained 8 bases not matched to a gene. Germline values: CDR1 MNHEY, CDR2 SMNVEV (reference sequence). The CDR3 is 16 residues long. CDR3 nucleotide sequence: TGTGCCAGCAGTTTATCGGCCACAGGGGGCGGTTACATTCAGTACTTC. It translates to CASSLSATGGGYIQYF.

V and J are TRBV7-8 and TRBJ2-1; 10 nucleotides match TRBD1. The CDR3 length is 17 residues. The germline V gene has CDR1 SGHVS and CDR2 FQNEAQ. V was clipped by 5 bases and J by 7 bases; unmatched bases: 14. The CDR3 region is CASSARPWDRGMNEQFF. CDR3 DNA sequence: TGTGCCAGCAGCGCCCGCCCCTGGGACAGGGGTATGAATGAGCAGTTCTTC.

The V call is TRBV6-1, the J call TRBJ2-7; D call uncertain. V lost 1 base and J lost 5, with 12 bases in between. The CDR3 is made up of 14 amino acids. Germline-derived CDR1 and CDR2 are MNHNS and SASEGT. CDR3 coding DNA: TGTGCCAGCAGTGAAGAAGTAGAAAGCGACGAGCAGTACTTC. Protein product: CASSEEVESDEQYF.

The chain carries TRBV7-2 and TRBJ1-4; a possible D gene is TRBD1 (6 bases). Trimming took 4 bases from V and 8 from J, leaving 14 bases between them. Germline V lookup: CDR1 SGHTA, CDR2 FQGNSA. This CDR3 spans 14 amino acids. CDR3 residues: CASSWGGLKEKLFF. CDR3 DNA: TGTGCCAGCAGCTGGGGGGGGCTGAAGGAAAAACTGTTTTTT.